This T cell receptor beta chain was observed in a study of CD8 T cells in ankylosing spondylitis. It was by quantitative 5'-RACE with molecular barcodes that TCR beta libraries were made. From the 5' RACE reads, TCRdb called clonotypes with MiXCR, one entry per CDR3 protein. The sample contains 800,000 to 900,000 distinct CDR3 sequences, about 12% of which appear only once. Findings and limits, study-wide: Both synovial fluid and blood in reactive arthritis had previously been reported to carry some motif variants. Seemingly characteristic of ankylosing spondylitis blood was a TCR beta motif consisting of under 10 highly homologous variants.

Germline CDR1 is MNHEY and CDR2 is SVGEGT. The CDR3 extends over 11 amino acids. Notes on this clonotype: No antigen is known for it. Germline is not matched at one junction end, which may reflect a read error.

The sequenced sample was blood, either unsorted or a sorted T cell fraction (not recorded which). This receptor was obtained from a male donor with ankylosing spondylitis. The rearrangement uses TRBV6-2 or TRBV6-3 and TRBJ2-7; D not resolved. The CDR3 nucleotides are TGTTCCAGCAGTTACGGCTACGAGCAGTACTTC. It codes for CSSSYGYEQYF.